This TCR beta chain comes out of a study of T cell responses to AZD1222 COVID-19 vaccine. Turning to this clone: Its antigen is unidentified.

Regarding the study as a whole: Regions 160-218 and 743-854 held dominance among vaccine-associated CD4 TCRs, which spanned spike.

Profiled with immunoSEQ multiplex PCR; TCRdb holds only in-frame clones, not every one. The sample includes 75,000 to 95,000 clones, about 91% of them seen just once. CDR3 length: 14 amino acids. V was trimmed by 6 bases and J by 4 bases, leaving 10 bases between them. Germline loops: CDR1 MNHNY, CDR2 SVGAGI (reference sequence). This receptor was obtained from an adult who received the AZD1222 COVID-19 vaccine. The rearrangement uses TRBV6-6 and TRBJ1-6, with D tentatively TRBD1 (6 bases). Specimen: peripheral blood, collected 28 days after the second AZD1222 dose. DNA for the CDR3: TGTGCCAGCAGCCCTGGACAGTATAATTCACCCCTCCACTTT. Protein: CASSPGQYNSPLHF.